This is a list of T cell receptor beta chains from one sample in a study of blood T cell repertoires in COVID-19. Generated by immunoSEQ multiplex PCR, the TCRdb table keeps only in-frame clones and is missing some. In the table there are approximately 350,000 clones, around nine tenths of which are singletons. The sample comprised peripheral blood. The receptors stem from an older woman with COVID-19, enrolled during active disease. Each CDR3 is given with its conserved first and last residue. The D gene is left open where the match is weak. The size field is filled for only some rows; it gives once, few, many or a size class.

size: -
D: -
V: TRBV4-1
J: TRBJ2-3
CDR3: CASSQVPAGSTDTQYF
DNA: TGCGCCAGCAGCCAAGTTCCGGCAGGAAGCACAGATACGCAGTATTTT

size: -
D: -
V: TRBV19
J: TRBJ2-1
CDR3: CASSTGITYNEQFF
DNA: TGTGCCAGTAGTACAGGGATAACCTACAATGAGCAGTTCTTC

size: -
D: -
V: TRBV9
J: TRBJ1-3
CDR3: CASSVGGTNSYSGNTIYF
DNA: TGTGCCAGCAGCGTAGGAGGGACAAACTCTTACTCTGGAAACACCATATATTTT

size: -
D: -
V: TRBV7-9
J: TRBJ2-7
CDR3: CASSFTEGRRSSYEQYF
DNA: TGTGCCAGCAGCTTCACGGAGGGGCGACGAAGCTCCTACGAGCAGTACTTC

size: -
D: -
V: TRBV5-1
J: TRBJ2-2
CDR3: CASSLGTVNTGELFF
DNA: TGCGCCAGCAGCTTGGGGACAGTGAACACCGGGGAGCTGTTTTTT

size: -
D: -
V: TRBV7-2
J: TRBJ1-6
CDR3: CASSSPTPIRSPLHF
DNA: TGTGCCAGCAGCTCACCTACTCCGATACGGTCACCCCTCCACTTT

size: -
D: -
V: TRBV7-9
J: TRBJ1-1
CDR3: CASSLSGQANTEAFF
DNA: TGTGCCAGCAGCTTGTCTGGGCAGGCAAACACTGAAGCTTTCTTT

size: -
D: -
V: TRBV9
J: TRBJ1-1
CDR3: CASSVGGQGSTEAFF
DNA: TGTGCCAGCAGCGTAGGGGGGCAGGGCAGTACTGAAGCTTTCTTT

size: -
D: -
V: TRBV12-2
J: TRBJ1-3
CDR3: CASRLAGSSGNTIYF
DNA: TGTGCAAGTCGCTTAGCGGGCAGCTCTGGAAACACCATATATTTT

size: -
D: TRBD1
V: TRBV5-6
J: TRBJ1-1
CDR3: CASSSPTQGAISAFF
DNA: TGTGCCAGCAGCTCCCCGACGCAGGGGGCAATCTCAGCTTTCTTT

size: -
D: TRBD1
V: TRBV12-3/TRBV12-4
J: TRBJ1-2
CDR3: CANGQDVRYGYTF
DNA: TGTGCCAACGGACAGGACGTTAGATATGGCTACACCTTC

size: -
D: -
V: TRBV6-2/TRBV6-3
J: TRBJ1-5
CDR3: CASSSQVGRTNQPQHF
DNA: TGTGCCAGCAGTTCGCAGGTGGGTCGTACGAATCAGCCCCAGCATTTT

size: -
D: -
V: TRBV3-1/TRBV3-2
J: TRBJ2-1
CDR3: CASSPSLGGPGNEQFF
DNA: TGTGCCAGCAGCCCAAGCCTCGGGGGGCCGGGCAATGAGCAGTTCTTC

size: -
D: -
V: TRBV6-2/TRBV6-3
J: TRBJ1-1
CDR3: CASSPDIPNTEAFF
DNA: TGTGCCAGCAGCCCTGACATCCCGAACACTGAAGCTTTCTTT

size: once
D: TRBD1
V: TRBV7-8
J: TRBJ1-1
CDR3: CASSYPVGQGAWTEAFF
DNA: TGTGCCAGCAGTTACCCGGTTGGACAGGGGGCATGGACTGAAGCTTTCTTT

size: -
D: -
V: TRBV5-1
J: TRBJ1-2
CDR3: CASSPGEGGYGYTF
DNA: TGCGCCAGCAGCCCCGGAGAAGGGGGCTATGGCTACACCTTC

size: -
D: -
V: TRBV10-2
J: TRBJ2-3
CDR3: CASTYMDTQYF
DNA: TGCGCCAGCACTTACATGGATACGCAGTATTTT

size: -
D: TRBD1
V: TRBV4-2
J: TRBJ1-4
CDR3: CASSQGQGSKATNEKLFF
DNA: TGTGCCAGCAGCCAAGGACAGGGGTCGAAAGCAACTAATGAAAAACTGTTTTTT

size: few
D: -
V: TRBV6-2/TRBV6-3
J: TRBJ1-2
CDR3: CASSPIEGFHGYTF
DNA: TGTGCCAGCAGCCCCATCGAGGGCTTTCATGGCTACACCTTC

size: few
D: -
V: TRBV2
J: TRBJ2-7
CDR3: CASSEGAGAGSYEQYF
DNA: TGTGCCAGCAGTGAAGGGGCGGGGGCCGGCTCCTACGAGCAGTACTTC

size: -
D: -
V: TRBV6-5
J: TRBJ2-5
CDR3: CASSLRRGAQETQYF
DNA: TGTGCCAGCAGTCTCCGTCGAGGTGCCCAAGAGACCCAGTACTTC

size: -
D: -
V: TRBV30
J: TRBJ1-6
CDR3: CAWSVGGGSGNSPLHF
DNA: TGTGCCTGGAGTGTAGGCGGGGGATCAGGAAATTCACCCCTCCACTTT

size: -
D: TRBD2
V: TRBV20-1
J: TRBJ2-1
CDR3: CSASPAGAYNEQFF
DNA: TGCAGTGCTAGTCCAGCGGGGGCGTACAATGAGCAGTTCTTC

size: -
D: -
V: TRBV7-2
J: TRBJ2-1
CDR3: CASSHKTLSYNEQFF
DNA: TGTGCCAGCAGCCATAAGACACTTTCCTACAATGAGCAGTTCTTC

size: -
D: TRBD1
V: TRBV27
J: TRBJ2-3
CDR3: CASSLSTGYYTQYF
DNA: TGTGCCAGCAGTTTATCGACAGGGTATTACACGCAGTATTTT

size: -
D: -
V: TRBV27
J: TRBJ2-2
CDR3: CASPPTGELFF
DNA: TGTGCCAGCCCCCCAACCGGGGAGCTGTTTTTT

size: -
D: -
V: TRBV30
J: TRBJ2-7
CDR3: CAWSGGGGDEQYF
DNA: TGTGCCTGGAGTGGTGGGGGCGGCGACGAGCAGTACTTC

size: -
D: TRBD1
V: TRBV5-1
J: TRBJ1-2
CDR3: CASSSTGGPTNSYGYTF
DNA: TGCGCCAGCAGCTCAACAGGGGGCCCTACTAACTCCTATGGCTACACCTTC